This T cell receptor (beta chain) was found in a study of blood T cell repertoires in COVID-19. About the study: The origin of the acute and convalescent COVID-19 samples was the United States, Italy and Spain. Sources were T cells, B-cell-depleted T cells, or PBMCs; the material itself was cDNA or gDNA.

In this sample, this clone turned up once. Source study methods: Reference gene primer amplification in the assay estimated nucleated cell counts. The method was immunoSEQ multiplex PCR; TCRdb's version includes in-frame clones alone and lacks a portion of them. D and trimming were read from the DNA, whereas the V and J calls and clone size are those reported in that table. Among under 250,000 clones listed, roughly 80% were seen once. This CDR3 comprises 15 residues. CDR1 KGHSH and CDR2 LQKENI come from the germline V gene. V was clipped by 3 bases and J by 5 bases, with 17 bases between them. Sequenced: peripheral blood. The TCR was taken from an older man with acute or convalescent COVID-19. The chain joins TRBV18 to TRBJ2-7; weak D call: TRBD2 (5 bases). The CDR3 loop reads CASSPQDGVRNEQYF. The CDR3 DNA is TGTGCCAGCTCACCCCAGGACGGGGTCCGCAACGAGCAGTACTTC.